A selection of T cell receptor beta chains follows, all from one sample in a study of blood T cell repertoires in COVID-19. The protocol was immunoSEQ multiplex PCR, while the TCRdb copy is restricted to in-frame clones and leaves out a portion. The sample carries 200,000 to 250,000 clones, 86% recorded once. The sample comprised peripheral blood. These receptors were obtained from a woman aged 50 to 65 with COVID-19, enrolled during active disease. The CDR3 runs from the conserved cysteine through the conserved F or W. A D gene is named only where the DNA matches it firmly. Expanded clones get a size class; other rows say once, few or many, or leave the size out.

clone size	D gene	V gene	J gene	CDR3 protein	CDR3 DNA
-	TRBD1	TRBV30	TRBJ2-5	CAWSVGQGVAGTQYF	TGTGCCTGGAGTGTGGGACAGGGGGTTGCTGGGACCCAGTACTTC
-	-	TRBV9	TRBJ1-2	CASARGGPGVNYGYTF	TGTGCCAGCGCCCGGGGGGGGCCTGGGGTCAACTATGGCTACACCTTC
-	-	TRBV10-3	TRBJ1-3	CAISLQGVSGNTIYF	TGTGCCATCAGCTTACAGGGTGTTTCTGGAAACACCATATATTTT
-	TRBD1	TRBV3-1/TRBV3-2	TRBJ1-1	CASSQVKGAAEAFF	TGTGCCAGCAGCCAAGTTAAGGGGGCCGCTGAAGCTTTCTTT
-	-	TRBV6-2/TRBV6-3	TRBJ2-4	CASSYSRLERAKNIQYF	TGTGCCAGCAGTTACTCGAGGCTCGAAAGAGCCAAAAACATTCAGTACTTC
-	TRBD1	TRBV9	TRBJ1-1	CASSVRQGGTEAFF	TGTGCCAGCAGCGTTCGACAGGGAGGCACTGAAGCTTTCTTT
-	-	TRBV18	TRBJ1-1	CASSESADTEAFF	TGTGCCAGCTCGGAGTCGGCTGACACTGAAGCTTTCTTT
-	-	TRBV27	TRBJ1-5	CASSPEVNQPQHF	TGTGCCAGCAGTCCTGAGGTCAATCAGCCCCAGCATTTT
-	-	TRBV7-2	TRBJ1-3	CASSLVGSSGNTIYF	TGTGCCAGCAGCTTAGTTGGTAGCTCTGGAAACACCATATATTTT
once	TRBD2	TRBV19	TRBJ2-3	CASSLLAGTDTQYF	TGTGCCAGTAGTCTACTAGCGGGCACAGATACGCAGTATTTT
-	-	TRBV5-1	TRBJ1-1	CASSLVRGGTEAFF	TGCGCCAGCAGCTTGGTCAGGGGCGGCACTGAAGCTTTCTTT
few	TRBD1	TRBV27	TRBJ1-6	CASSLLGQGALGGSPLHF	TGTGCCAGCAGTTTATTGGGTCAGGGGGCGTTGGGGGGTTCACCCCTCCACTTT
-	-	TRBV2	TRBJ1-5	CASRGTGDNQPQHF	TGTGCCAGCAGGGGCACAGGTGACAATCAGCCCCAGCATTTT
-	-	TRBV27	TRBJ2-7	CASSLGGQVLTEQYF	TGTGCCAGCAGTTTGGGGGGGCAGGTGTTGACCGAGCAGTACTTC
once	TRBD1	TRBV27	TRBJ1-5	CASSPMGPRGLNQPQHF	TGTGCCAGCAGTCCCATGGGGCCGAGGGGGCTCAATCAGCCCCAGCATTTT
-	-	TRBV18	TRBJ1-2	CASSPEQDYGYTF	TGTGCCAGCTCACCGGAACAGGACTATGGCTACACCTTC
-	TRBD1	TRBV30	TRBJ1-6	CAWSLTGENSPLHF	TGTGCCTGGAGTTTAACAGGGGAGAATTCACCCCTCCACTTT
-	TRBD2	TRBV7-9	TRBJ2-1	CASSPKGAGEDNEQFF	TGTGCCAGCAGCCCTAAAGGTGCGGGGGAGGACAATGAGCAGTTCTTC
-	TRBD1	TRBV14	TRBJ1-1	CASSRPGQGGRTEAFF	TGTGCCAGCAGCCGACCGGGACAGGGGGGCCGAACTGAAGCTTTCTTT
-	-	TRBV6-5	TRBJ2-3	CASKKEYGTDTQYF	TGTGCCAGCAAGAAGGAGTATGGCACAGATACGCAGTATTTT
-	TRBD1	TRBV5-6	TRBJ1-5	CASSSLSDRADQPQHF	TGTGCCAGCAGTTCTCTCTCGGACAGGGCGGATCAGCCCCAGCATTTT
-	TRBD2	TRBV19	TRBJ2-5	CASSINAGVNQETQYF	TGTGCCAGTAGTATTAACGCGGGGGTTAACCAAGAGACCCAGTACTTC
-	TRBD1	TRBV15	TRBJ1-5	CATNLQGSNQPQHF	TGTGCCACCAATCTACAGGGGAGCAATCAGCCCCAGCATTTT
-	-	TRBV29-1	TRBJ1-2	CSVRRILVYGYTF	TGCAGCGTTCGGCGGATTCTGGTATACGGCTACACCTTC
-	-	TRBV11-2	TRBJ1-1	CASSLGSYFAAFF	TGTGCCAGCAGCTTAGGGAGTTATTTTGCTGCTTTCTTT
-	-	TRBV15	TRBJ1-1	CATSREGLGYGTEAFF	TGTGCCACCAGCAGAGAGGGCCTTGGATATGGGACTGAAGCTTTCTTT
few	TRBD1	TRBV7-8	TRBJ1-1	CASSLAGTGAPPGTEAFF	TGTGCCAGCAGCTTAGCCGGGACAGGGGCTCCTCCAGGCACTGAAGCTTTCTTT
once	-	TRBV20-1	TRBJ1-6	CSASAVPAGPTNSPLHF	TGCAGTGCTAGTGCGGTACCTGCGGGACCGACTAATTCACCCCTCCACTTT
-	-	TRBV19	TRBJ2-2	CASSIGGGPHGELFF	TGTGCCAGTAGTATAGGGGGCGGACCCCACGGGGAGCTGTTTTTT
-	-	TRBV5-5	TRBJ1-2	CASSLASNYGYTF	TGTGCCAGCAGCTTGGCCAGTAACTATGGCTACACCTTC
-	TRBD1	TRBV6-5	TRBJ2-7	CASRAPGQGPYEQYF	TGTGCCAGCAGGGCACCGGGACAGGGCCCGTACGAGCAGTACTTC
-	TRBD1	TRBV15	TRBJ2-2	CATSRVETGGTGELFF	TGTGCCACCAGCAGAGTTGAGACAGGGGGAACCGGGGAGCTGTTTTTT